This T cell receptor beta chain was retrieved from a study of OX40 agonist ivuxolimab in advanced cancers. In the study overall: As their treatment, patients were administered ivuxolimab, an agonistic anti-OX40 (CD134) antibody. Patients were 65% to 85% male with ages roughly 20 to 85, mean around 58.

Generated by immunoSEQ multiplex PCR, the TCRdb table keeps only in-frame clones and is missing some. The sample includes fewer than 80,000 clones, 80% to 90% of them seen just once. As regards this clone: Antigen: not known.

Broader study findings: CD4+ T cells averaged fewer expanded clones than CD8+ T cells. Among the least clonally expanded were partial responders at 0.1-3.0 mg/kg.

The sequence was collected from an adult with an advanced solid tumor such as melanoma, head and neck, liver or kidney cancer. This sample comprised CD4+ or CD8+ T cells sorted from blood, obtained in a trial of the OX40 agonist ivuxolimab.

This CDR3 reads CASSLGFRAEQYF. CDR3 nucleotide sequence: TGCGCCAGCAGCTTGGGATTCAGGGCCGAGCAGTACTTC. The chain links TRBV5-1 to TRBJ2-7, with a possible D match to TRBD1 (5 bases). The CDR3 is made up of 13 amino acids. V gave up 0 bases and J gave up 6 bases, with 10 bases separating them. Per the germline V gene, CDR1 is SGHRS and CDR2 is YFSETQ.